Each of the 23 T cell receptor beta chains below was sequenced from the same sample in a study of blood T cell repertoires in COVID-19. This table comes from immunoSEQ multiplex PCR, and its TCRdb copy is limited to in-frame clones, with some not included. The sample comprises 120,000 or so clones, about 79% of which are singletons, and 30% to 45% rests with the top ten. The sequenced sample was peripheral blood. These receptors were taken from a middle-aged man with active or convalescent COVID-19.

The rearrangement joins TRBV3-1 (or the pseudogene TRBV3-2) to TRBJ1-3; possibly TRBD1 for D (5 bases). The CDR3 covers 16 residues. V lost 5 bases, J lost 0 bases, and 14 bases lay in between. Germline assignment: CDR1 LGHDT and CDR2 YNNKEL (reference sequence). This CDR3 reads CASSEFQGVSGNTIYF. In DNA, the CDR3 is TGTGCCAGCAGCGAATTCCAGGGCGTCTCTGGAAACACCATATATTTT.

The CDR3 is CASSLASYNEQFF. The CDR3 DNA is TGTGCCAGCAGCTTAGCGAGCTACAATGAGCAGTTCTTC. This sequence joins TRBV7-2 and TRBJ2-1; D ambiguous. The CDR3 contains 13 residues. V was cut by 0 bases and J by 3 bases, with 3 bases left in between. Germline V lookup: CDR1 SGHTA, CDR2 FQGNSA.

The rearrangement links TRBV29-1 to TRBJ2-1; no clear D gene. Germline V gene lookup returns CDR1 SQVTM and CDR2 ANQGSEA. There are 16 residues in the CDR3. The V gene lost 7 bases and the J gene lost 0 bases, with 19 bases spanning the gap. Here the CDR3 reads CSADTGTSSSYNEQFF. The DNA for the CDR3 is TGCAGCGCCGACACTGGTACATCGAGCTCCTACAATGAGCAGTTCTTC.

The chain recombines TRBV7-8 with TRBJ2-3; D may be TRBD2 (5 bases). Germline-derived CDR1 and CDR2 are SGHVS and FQNEAQ. The CDR3 consists of 15 residues. V was trimmed by 6 bases and J by 5 bases, leaving 18 bases between them. This CDR3 is CASSRTPERGDTQYF. CDR3 bases: TGTGCCAGCAGTCGCACCCCCGAACGGGGAGATACGCAGTATTTT.

The chain combines TRBV7-9 with TRBJ2-3, with a possible D match to TRBD1 (5 bases). This CDR3 comprises 15 residues. Per germline, CDR1 SEHNR and CDR2 FQNEAQ (reference sequence). V was shortened by 4 bases and J by 2 bases, with 13 bases between the two germline ends. CDR3 amino acids: CASSWAQDNTDTQYF. In nucleotides, the CDR3 is TGTGCCAGCAGCTGGGCACAGGACAACACAGATACGCAGTATTTT.

The chain employs TRBV19 and TRBJ1-1, with a possible D match to TRBD1 (5 bases). The CDR3 has 12 residues. Germline V gene lookup returns CDR1 LNHDA and CDR2 SQIVND (reference sequence). V was pared by 4 bases and J by 11 bases, with 14 bases between. CDR3 nucleotide sequence: TGTGCCAGTAGTACCCGACAGATGGATGCTTTCTTT. Protein product: CASSTRQMDAFF.

This chain links TRBV30 with TRBJ2-7; 9 bases fit TRBD1. The V gene's germline CDR1 is GTSNPN and CDR2 SVGIG (reference sequence). The CDR3 has 15 residues. V gave up 0 bases and J gave up 2 bases; unmatched junction bases: 5. For the CDR3, the DNA is TGTGCCTGGAGTGTAAGCCGGGACAGGGCCTACGAGCAGTACTTC. Protein sequence: CAWSVSRDRAYEQYF.

The chain joins TRBV27 to TRBJ2-7; 7 bases are a match to TRBD1. The CDR3 is 15 residues long. CDR1 is MNHEY, CDR2 SMNVEV, per germline (reference sequence). Trimming at V came to 5 bases and at J to 5 bases, leaving 12 bases not matched to a gene. DNA for the CDR3: TGTGCCAGCAGTCAACGACAGGGCTTGAGGAACGAGCAGTACTTC. As protein: CASSQRQGLRNEQYF.

The chain employs TRBV28 and TRBJ1-3, with 8 positions matching TRBD1. Germline V gene sequence: CDR1 MDHEN, CDR2 SYDVKM. The trim removed 10 bases at V and 0 bases at J, leaving 8 bases unmatched. This CDR3 has 15 residues. The CDR3 reads CATGSGQVSGNTIYF. CDR3 DNA sequence: TGTGCCACTGGGTCGGGACAGGTCTCTGGAAACACCATATATTTT.

The chain recombines TRBV6-5 with TRBJ2-3; 9 bases line up with TRBD1. V shed 7 bases and J 7 bases; nucleotides not matched to a gene: 9. There are 14 residues in the CDR3. CDR1 and CDR2 (germline): MNHEY, SVGAGI. CDR3 residues: CASTGTGRSYTQYF. DNA of the CDR3: TGTGCCAGCACCGGGACAGGGAGAAGCTATACGCAGTATTTT.

The chain joins TRBV11-2 to TRBJ2-3, with 13 bases identical to TRBD2. This CDR3 is built from 18 residues. CDR1 SGHAT and CDR2 FQNNGV come from the germline V gene. V dropped 4 bases and J dropped 2; count of bases not matched to a gene: 9. DNA of the CDR3: TGTGCCAGCAGCTCCGGACTAGCGGGGGCCTCTAACACAGATACGCAGTATTTT. Translating it yields CASSSGLAGASNTDTQYF.

The CDR3: CASRQPGLAVDTQYF. In nucleotides, the CDR3 is TGTGCCAGCAGACAACCGGGACTAGCGGTAGATACGCAGTATTTT. The chain combines TRBV11-2 with TRBJ2-3; 11 positions agree with TRBD2. This CDR3 has 15 residues. Germline V gives CDR1 SGHAT, CDR2 FQNNGV. Losses at the gene ends were 6 bases for V and 5 bases for J; bases not matched to a gene: 7.

The J gene is TRBJ1-2, the V gene TRBV5-1; D is perhaps TRBD1 (5 bases). V was cut by 4 bases and J by 3 bases, with 13 bases left in between. Germline V gene sequence: CDR1 SGHRS, CDR2 YFSETQ. CDR3 length equals 14 residues. CDR3 region: CASSPEGNYYGYTF. The CDR3 bases are TGCGCCAGCAGCCCGGAGGGGAATTACTATGGCTACACCTTC. The complete variable domain, with remaining parts taken from reference TRBV5-1 and TRBJ1-2, reads KAGVTQTPRYLIKTRGQQVTLSCSPISGHRSVSWYQQTPGQGLQFLFEYFSETQRNKGNFPGRFSGRQFSNSRSEMNVSTLELGDSALYLCASSPEGNYYGYTFGSGTRLTVV.

The genes are TRBV4-2 and TRBJ1-2; 9 nucleotides align to TRBD1. This CDR3 spans 16 amino acids. Germline V gene sequence: CDR1 LGHNA, CDR2 YNFKEQ. The V gene end was trimmed by 0 bases and the J gene end by 6 bases; junction bases not matched to a gene: 8. The CDR3: CASSQDMGQGGNGYTF. CDR3 nucleotide sequence: TGTGCCAGCAGCCAAGATATGGGACAGGGAGGAAATGGCTACACCTTC.

The chain is built from TRBV10-3 and TRBJ1-2, with 11 bases lining up with TRBD1. Per germline, CDR1 ENHRY and CDR2 SYGVKD. This CDR3 is 14 amino acids long. The J segment lost 4 bases and the V segment lost 6 bases, leaving 4 bases of the junction unmatched. CDR3 in amino acids: CAIRGTGGIYGYTF. CDR3 DNA: TGTGCCATCAGGGGGACAGGGGGTATCTATGGCTACACCTTC.

This chain connects TRBV11-3 to TRBJ2-3; D remains unclear. The V gene lost 2 bases and the J gene lost 2 bases, with 8 bases spanning the gap. There are 14 residues in the CDR3. CDR1 and CDR2 (germline): SGHNT, YENEEA. The CDR3 loop reads CASSLSRNTDTQYF. The CDR3 DNA sequence: TGTGCCAGCAGCTTATCCAGGAACACAGATACGCAGTATTTT.

CDR3 bases: TGTGCCAGCAGCAAGACAGGGTCCGGCGGGGAGCTGTTTTTT. Translation gives CASSKTGSGGELFF. The chain combines TRBV7-2 with TRBJ2-2; 7 nucleotides line up with TRBD1. Germline loops: CDR1 SGHTA, CDR2 FQGNSA. The CDR3 runs to 14 residues. Trimming at V came to 5 bases and at J to 7 bases, leaving 7 bases not matched to a gene.

The chain combines TRBV28 with TRBJ1-1; TRBD1 agrees at 7 bases. Germline CDR1 is MDHEN and CDR2 is SYDVKM. J was trimmed by 0 bases and V by 5 bases; bases with no gene match: 3. This CDR3 is built from 14 residues. The CDR3 DNA reads TGTGCCAGCAGTAGGCAGGGGGTGAACACTGAAGCTTTCTTT. It is translated as CASSRQGVNTEAFF.

The gene calls are TRBV4-1 and TRBJ2-1, with 7 bases that match TRBD2. Unmatched junction bases numbered 3, after V lost 1 base and J lost 0 bases. This CDR3 spans 16 amino acids. CDR1 is MGHRA, CDR2 YSYEKL, per germline. The CDR3 spells CASSQARGSSYNEQFF. In DNA form, the CDR3 reads TGCGCCAGCAGCCAAGCGCGGGGGAGCTCCTACAATGAGCAGTTCTTC.

V usage is TRBV6-2 or TRBV6-3 and J usage is TRBJ1-2; D possibly corresponds to TRBD1 (5 bases). V was shortened by 0 bases and J by 2 bases, with 10 bases between the two germline ends. Germline V gene sequence: CDR1 MNHEY, CDR2 SVGEGT. This CDR3 comprises 15 residues. CDR3 amino acids: CASSYSLAGNYGYTF. The CDR3 DNA sequence: TGTGCCAGCAGTTACTCGTTAGCAGGGAACTATGGCTACACCTTC.

The chain is built from TRBV4-2 and TRBJ1-1, with a tentative D call TRBD1 (6 bases). The ends were cut back, 4 bases at V and 7 bases at J, with 19 bases in the middle. There are 15 residues in the CDR3. Germline lookup yields CDR1 LGHNA and CDR2 YNFKEQ. Written as DNA, the CDR3 is TGTGCCAGCAGCCCCAGCCAGGGGATCATCAATGAAGCTTTCTTT. Amino acids: CASSPSQGIINEAFF.

This sequence joins TRBV2 and TRBJ1-2; TRBD1 matches at 10 bases. The CDR3 runs to 18 residues. The V and J ends lost 8 bases and 2 bases, in that order; junction bases with no gene match: 17. Germline loops: CDR1 SNHLY, CDR2 FYNNEI. Written as DNA, the CDR3 is TGTGCCAGCTTCTGGGGTGAGACAGGGGGCGCCCAGAACTATGGCTACACCTTC. Its translation: CASFWGETGGAQNYGYTF.

The chain links TRBV7-9 to TRBJ1-3; the D gene is possibly TRBD1 (6 bases). Germline V gene data show CDR1 as SEHNR and CDR2 as FQNEAQ (reference sequence). The length of the CDR3 is 15 residues. With 5 bases removed from V and 6 bases from J, the gap between germline ends came to 17 bases. The chain's CDR3 is CASSPSLGAPNTIYF. In nucleotides, the CDR3 is TGTGCCAGCAGCCCAAGTCTGGGGGCTCCAAACACCATATATTTT.